This T cell receptor beta chain was recorded in a study of beta chain features in type 1 diabetes. Overall study findings and caveats: For Type 1 diabetes patients, all four CD4+ subsets carried TCRB CDR3s that were moderately but significantly shorter.

cDNA synthesis used the whole RNA isolate, giving expressed TCRB sequences. Repertoires were generated with immunoSEQ multiplex PCR, while TCRdb's copy carries only in-frame clones and drops some. The sample consists of 300,000 to 400,000 clones, 8.5% to 10% of them appearing once. The sample holds a few counts of this clone. Its antigen is undetermined. With 5 bases removed from V and 10 bases from J, the gap between germline ends came to 14 bases. This CDR3 is built from 13 residues. Per the germline V gene, CDR1 is MNHNS and CDR2 is SASEGT. This clonotype originated in a man aged 30 to 45 with type 1 diabetes. V gene TRBV6-1 combines with J gene TRBJ1-4; D remains ambiguous. Sequencing was carried out using central memory CD4+ T cells from blood. CDR3 loop: CASSFVSRGKLFF. CDR3 nucleotides: TGTGCCAGCAGTTTCGTGAGTCGTGGAAAACTGTTTTTT.